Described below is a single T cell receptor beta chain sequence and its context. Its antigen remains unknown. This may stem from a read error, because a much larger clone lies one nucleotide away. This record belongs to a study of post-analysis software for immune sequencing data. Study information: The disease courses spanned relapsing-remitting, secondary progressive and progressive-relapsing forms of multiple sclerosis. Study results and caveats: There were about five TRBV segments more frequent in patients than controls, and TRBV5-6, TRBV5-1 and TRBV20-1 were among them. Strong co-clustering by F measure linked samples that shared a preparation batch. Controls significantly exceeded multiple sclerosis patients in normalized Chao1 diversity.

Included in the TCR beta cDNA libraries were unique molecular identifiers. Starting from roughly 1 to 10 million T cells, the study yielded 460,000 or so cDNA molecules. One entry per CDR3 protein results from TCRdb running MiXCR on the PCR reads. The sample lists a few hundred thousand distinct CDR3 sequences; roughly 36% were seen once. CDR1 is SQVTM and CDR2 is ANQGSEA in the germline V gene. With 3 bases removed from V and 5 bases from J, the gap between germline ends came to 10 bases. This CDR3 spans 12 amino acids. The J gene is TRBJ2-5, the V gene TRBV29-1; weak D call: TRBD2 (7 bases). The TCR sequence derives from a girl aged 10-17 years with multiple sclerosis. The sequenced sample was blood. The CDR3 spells CSVEGGPETQYF. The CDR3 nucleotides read TGCAGCGTTGAGGGGGGGCCGGAGACCCAGTACTTC. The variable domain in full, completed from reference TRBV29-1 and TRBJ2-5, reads SAVISQKPSRDICQRGTSLTIQCQVDSQVTMMFWYRQQPGQSLTLIATANQGSEATYESGFVIDKFPISRPNLTFSTLTVSNMSPEDSSIYLCSVEGGPETQYFGPGTRLLVL.